This passage covers 31 T cell receptor beta chains from one sample sequenced in a study of cytomegalovirus exposure and HLA in healthy donors. 13 Jbeta primers and 60 Vbeta primers were used for the PCR. Profiling relied on immunoSEQ multiplex PCR, and the TCRdb table lists in-frame clones only, not all of them. Of around 130,000 clones in the sample, approximately 80% were seen once. Material for sequencing was PBMCs. Receptors originate from a girl aged 2 to 9 in good health and CMV-seronegative.

The genes are TRBV28 and TRBJ1-2; 7 bases are shared with TRBD1. The CDR3 extends over 14 amino acids. The V gene's germline CDR1 is MDHEN and CDR2 SYDVKM. V lost 7 bases and J lost 4; bases outside the gene matches: 9. The CDR3 sequence is CASTGGRGGYGYTF. Here the CDR3 DNA reads TGTGCCAGCACAGGGGGACGGGGAGGCTATGGCTACACCTTC.

This clone is a singleton in its sample. The chain employs TRBV2 and TRBJ2-1, with TRBD2 identical over 15 bases. J gave up 9 bases and V 6 bases, and 6 bases lay outside the gene matches. The germline V gene encodes CDR1 SNHLY and CDR2 FYNNEI. The CDR3 runs to 15 residues. In DNA form, the CDR3 reads TGTGCCAGCAGCAGGACTAGCGGGGGGGGTTTTGAGCAGTTCTTC. The encoded protein is CASSRTSGGGFEQFF.

The genes are TRBV25-1 and TRBJ1-3; D might be TRBD1 (5 bases). In germline, CDR1 is MGHDK, CDR2 SYGVNS. Deletions cut 5 bases from V and 0 bases from J, with 8 bases between. The CDR3 runs to 14 residues. As DNA, the CDR3 is TGTGCCAGCAGTCCAGGGCACTCTGGAAACACCATATATTTT. It encodes CASSPGHSGNTIYF.

The J gene is TRBJ2-7, the V gene TRBV5-4; no clear D gene. The germline CDR1 and CDR2 sequences are SGHNT and YYREEE (reference sequence). V was cut by 0 bases and J by 3 bases, with 7 bases left in between. CDR3 size: 13 residues. CDR3 coding DNA: TGTGCCAGCAGCTTGGAGCCTAACTACGAGCAGTACTTC. Encoded protein: CASSLEPNYEQYF.

In DNA form, the CDR3 reads TGTGCCAGCAGCCACCCAGGGGCGGGAGGATACAATGAGCAGTTCTTC. Protein product: CASSHPGAGGYNEQFF. This chain joins TRBV4-2 and TRBJ2-1; 8 bases agree with TRBD2. Trimming removed 3 bases from V and 4 bases from J; junction bases left unmatched: 8. The CDR3 spans 16 residues. The V gene's germline CDR1 is LGHNA and CDR2 YNFKEQ.

The CDR3 spells CASSLGHLHYGYTF. The CDR3 DNA reads as TGTGCCAGCAGCTTGGGACACCTCCACTATGGCTACACCTTC. The chain uses TRBV5-6 and TRBJ1-2; D uncertain. This CDR3 region has 14 residues. The V end was cut by 0 bases, the J end by 3 bases, with 9 bases between. The germline V gene encodes CDR1 SGHDT and CDR2 YYEEEE.

The chain uses TRBV25-1 and TRBJ2-3; TRBD1 matches 9 bases. This CDR3 region has 18 residues. Per germline, CDR1 MGHDK and CDR2 SYGVNS. With V trimmed by 3 bases and J by 5 bases, 15 bases remained unmatched. CDR3 nucleotides: TGTGCCAGCAGTGATCCCATTCCACAGGGGGCAATAAGAGATACGCAGTATTTT. This encodes CASSDPIPQGAIRDTQYF.

A single count supports this clone. The chain recombines TRBV19 with TRBJ2-3; 7 bases line up with TRBD1. V shed 2 bases and J 5 bases; nucleotides not matched to a gene: 10. Germline V CDR1 and CDR2: LNHDA, SQIVND (reference sequence). The CDR3 runs to 16 residues. CDR3 amino acids: CASSIQRTGEGDTQYF. CDR3 sequence (DNA): TGTGCCAGTAGTATACAGAGAACAGGGGAAGGAGATACGCAGTATTTT.

The DNA of the CDR3 is TGTGCCAGCAGTGACCTAACCAGGACAACAGATTACAATGAGCAGTTCTTC. Residues: CASSDLTRTTDYNEQFF. This sequence joins TRBV25-1 and TRBJ2-1, with D possibly being TRBD1 (5 bases). Germline V lookup: CDR1 MGHDK, CDR2 SYGVNS. The CDR3 has 17 amino acids. Trimming left V 3 bases short and J 4 bases short, with 19 bases between.

The CDR3 DNA reads TGTGCCAGCAGTCCAGGGGCCCGCACGGAGACCCAGTACTTC. Translating it yields CASSPGARTETQYF. V is TRBV6-6 and J is TRBJ2-5; weak D call: TRBD1 (6 bases). V was trimmed by 5 bases and J by 5 bases, leaving 15 bases between them. Germline V lookup: CDR1 MNHNY, CDR2 SVGAGI (reference sequence). This CDR3 is 14 amino acids long.

The CDR3 DNA is TGTGCCATCACCGGGAGGGCTGGCACAGATACGCAGTATTTT. Its translation is CAITGRAGTDTQYF. The V and J genes are TRBV10-3 and TRBJ2-3; 8 bases are a match to TRBD2. CDR1 is ENHRY, CDR2 SYGVKD, per germline. The CDR3 totals 14 residues. V lost 7 bases and J lost 1; bases outside the gene matches: 4.

This sequence joins TRBV15 and TRBJ1-4, with a possible D match to TRBD1 (6 bases). From germline, CDR1 is LNHNV and CDR2 YYDKDF (reference sequence). V lost 5 bases to trimming and J lost 2 bases, with 12 bases between them. CDR3 size: 15 residues. The CDR3 is CATSSQGKTNEKLFF. The CDR3 DNA reads as TGTGCCACCAGCTCGCAGGGGAAGACTAATGAAAAACTGTTTTTT.

The chain is built from TRBV7-3 and TRBJ2-3, with TRBD2 identical over 8 bases. The CDR3 has 16 amino acids. V gave up 2 bases and J gave up 5 bases; unmatched junction bases: 9. From germline, CDR1 is SGHTA and CDR2 FQGTGA. The CDR3 sequence: CASSLLSAGVGDTQYF. DNA for the CDR3: TGTGCCAGCAGCTTATTGTCAGCGGGAGTGGGAGATACGCAGTATTTT.

CDR3 DNA sequence: TGTGCCAGCAGGGCCGGCCGGACTAGCGGGAGTTGGGCCCAGTACTTC. Translated, it gives CASRAGRTSGSWAQYF. The chain employs TRBV28 and TRBJ2-5; TRBD2 matches at 13 bases. The CDR3 has 16 amino acids. J lost 9 bases, V lost 6 bases, and 13 bases had no gene match. Germline assignment: CDR1 MDHEN and CDR2 SYDVKM.

The chain joins TRBV30 to TRBJ2-7; D is possibly TRBD1 (6 bases). This CDR3 contains 12 residues. Germline values: CDR1 GTSNPN, CDR2 SVGIG (reference sequence). The V end was cut by 3 bases, the J end by 12 bases, with 18 bases between. In nucleotides, the CDR3 is TGTGCCTGGAGCGTGGGTGGACAGAAGGGGTACTTC. Protein: CAWSVGGQKGYF.

The chain combines TRBV5-1 with TRBJ2-1; D uncertain. The ends were cut back, 3 bases at V and 6 bases at J, with 13 bases in the middle. Germline V gives CDR1 SGHRS, CDR2 YFSETQ. The CDR3 totals 14 residues. Here the CDR3 reads CASSYTGSGNEQFF. CDR3 bases: TGCGCCAGCAGCTACACCGGGTCCGGCAATGAGCAGTTCTTC.

This clone was observed a handful of times. This chain links TRBV15 with TRBJ1-2, with 7 bases lining up with TRBD1. Germline V lookup: CDR1 LNHNV, CDR2 YYDKDF (reference sequence). The CDR3 length is 14 residues. V trimming: 2 bases; J trimming: 8 bases; junction bases outside the gene matches: 8. CDR3 nucleotide sequence: TGTGCCACCAGCAGACAGTCGACAGGGTACGGCTACACCTTC. It translates to CATSRQSTGYGYTF.

The CDR3 is CASTLLGAETEAFF. CDR3 nucleotides: TGTGCCAGCACGCTGTTGGGGGCAGAAACTGAAGCTTTCTTT. J is TRBJ1-1 and V is TRBV25-1, with D tentatively TRBD1 (6 bases). The CDR3 sequence is 14 residues long. Germline V gene lookup returns CDR1 MGHDK and CDR2 SYGVNS. Between the trimmed V and J ends, which lost 7 bases and 5 bases, there was a span of 17 bases.

The V call is TRBV29-1, the J call TRBJ1-2; 8 positions match TRBD1. Germline trimming cut 7 bases from V and 3 bases from J; bases unmatched to any gene: 4. Per the germline V gene, CDR1 is SQVTM and CDR2 is ANQGSEA. This CDR3 has 12 amino acids. The CDR3 here is CSALDRDYGYTF. DNA of the CDR3: TGCAGCGCCCTGGACAGGGACTATGGCTACACCTTC. The full variable domain, rest sourced from reference TRBV29-1 and TRBJ1-2, is SAVISQKPSRDICQRGTSLTIQCQVDSQVTMMFWYRQQPGQSLTLIATANQGSEATYESGFVIDKFPISRPNLTFSTLTVSNMSPEDSSIYLCSALDRDYGYTFGSGTRLTVV.

The chain is built from TRBV30 and TRBJ2-3; 9 nucleotides agree with TRBD2. CDR1 GTSNPN and CDR2 SVGIG come from the germline V gene (reference sequence). The CDR3 is 14 amino acids. The ends lost 5 bases at V and 4 bases at J; junction bases unmatched: 7. The CDR3 protein is CAWDLAGPSDTQYF. CDR3 bases: TGTGCCTGGGATCTAGCGGGACCATCAGATACGCAGTATTTT.

J is TRBJ1-5 and V is TRBV4-1; the D gene is possibly TRBD1 (5 bases). CDR3 size: 20 residues. V dropped 2 bases and J dropped 1 base, with 24 bases sitting between them. Germline values: CDR1 MGHRA, CDR2 YSYEKL. The CDR3 DNA reads TGCGCCAGCAGCCAACGTACCCTATCTACCCTGACAGACAGCAATCAGCCCCAGCATTTT. Protein sequence: CASSQRTLSTLTDSNQPQHF.

This rearrangement joins TRBV28 to TRBJ2-7; TRBD1 matches 9 bases. CDR1 is MDHEN and CDR2 is SYDVKM in the germline V gene. This CDR3 region has 15 residues. V lost 3 bases and J lost 4; bases outside the gene matches: 7. CDR3 sequence (DNA): TGTGCCAGCAGTTTCACCGGGACAGGGAGTTACGAGCAGTACTTC. Translation: CASSFTGTGSYEQYF.

There are a few counts of this clone. The CDR3 DNA is TGTGCCAGCAGCTTAGGGAGTAGAAACTCCTACGAGCAGTACTTC. This encodes CASSLGSRNSYEQYF. The V call is TRBV7-6, the J call TRBJ2-7; unclear D gene. Looked up from germline, CDR1 is SGHVS and CDR2 is FNYEAQ. Trimming took 1 base from V and 0 from J, leaving 10 bases between them. The CDR3 loop spans 15 amino acids.

The chain combines TRBV13 with TRBJ1-3; 10 positions match TRBD1. With 4 bases clipped from V and 9 bases from J, the junction kept 3 bases outside the gene matches. CDR3 length: 13 amino acids. The germline V gene has CDR1 PRHDT and CDR2 FYEKMQ (reference sequence). This chain's CDR3 is CASSSRDRGTIYF. The CDR3 DNA reads as TGTGCCAGCAGCTCCCGGGACAGGGGCACCATATATTTT.

The chain employs TRBV2 and TRBJ2-5, with 12 positions matching TRBD2. The V gene end was trimmed by 4 bases and the J gene end by 2 bases; junction bases not matched to a gene: 2. Germline CDR1 and CDR2: SNHLY and FYNNEI. This CDR3 region has 15 residues. The CDR3 DNA is TGTGCCAGCAGTGCTAGCGGGGGGGTACAAGAGACCCAGTACTTC. Its translation: CASSASGGVQETQYF.

The V call is TRBV4-3, the J call TRBJ1-3, with a possible D match to TRBD1 (5 bases). This CDR3 is built from 15 residues. The V end was cut by 2 bases, the J end by 1 base, with 9 bases between. CDR1 and CDR2 (germline): LGHNA, YSLEER. The CDR3 DNA follows: TGCGCCAGCAGCCAACGCCGGGGGTCTGGAAACACCATATATTTT. It is translated as CASSQRRGSGNTIYF.

This rearrangement joins TRBV6-1 to TRBJ2-7; TRBD1 aligns across 7 bases. Germline CDR1 reads MNHNS; CDR2 reads SASEGT. The length of the CDR3 is 13 residues. Trimming at V came to 7 bases and at J to 5 bases, leaving 8 bases not matched to a gene. CDR3 in DNA: TGTGCCAGCAAACCGGACAGGTGGAACGAGCAGTACTTC. It specifies CASKPDRWNEQYF.

V usage is TRBV7-3 and J usage is TRBJ2-2; no firm D call. V was clipped by 1 base and J by 3 bases, with 6 bases between them. Germline CDR1 and CDR2: SGHTA and FQGTGA. The CDR3 is made up of 14 amino acids. CDR3 residues: CASSLRRDTGELFF. The DNA for the CDR3 is TGTGCCAGCAGCTTAAGGAGAGACACCGGGGAGCTGTTTTTT.

This sequence joins TRBV2 and TRBJ2-1, with 9 bases matching TRBD2. CDR1 is SNHLY, CDR2 FYNNEI, per germline. This CDR3 has 14 residues. Trimming removed 7 bases from V and 6 bases from J; junction bases left unmatched: 7. The CDR3: CASKPGLATNEQFF. The CDR3 DNA reads as TGTGCCAGCAAACCGGGACTAGCAACCAATGAGCAGTTCTTC. Together with reference TRBV2 and TRBJ2-1, the CDR3 gives the full variable domain: EPEVTQTPSHQVTQMGQEVILRCVPISNHLYFYWYRQILGQKVEFLVSFYNNEISEKSEIFDDQFSVERPDGSNFTLKIRSTKLEDSAMYFCASKPGLATNEQFFGPGTRLTVL.

The rearrangement uses TRBV27 and TRBJ2-1; D is perhaps TRBD1 (5 bases). Germline CDR1 reads MNHEY; CDR2 reads SMNVEV (reference sequence). Trimming pared 5 bases from V and 5 bases from J, leaving 16 bases between. The CDR3 spans 15 residues. The CDR3 is CASSPTGNLNNEQFF. The CDR3 DNA follows: TGTGCCAGCAGTCCCACAGGAAACCTTAACAATGAGCAGTTCTTC.

The V call is TRBV13, the J call TRBJ2-7, with 9 positions matching TRBD2. The ends lost 5 bases at V and 6 bases at J; junction bases unmatched: 11. Germline CDR1 and CDR2: PRHDT and FYEKMQ (reference sequence). The length of the CDR3 is 15 residues. DNA for the CDR3: TGTGCCAGCAGCACGAAGATAGCGGGAGTCCGCGAGCAGTACTTC. It encodes CASSTKIAGVREQYF.